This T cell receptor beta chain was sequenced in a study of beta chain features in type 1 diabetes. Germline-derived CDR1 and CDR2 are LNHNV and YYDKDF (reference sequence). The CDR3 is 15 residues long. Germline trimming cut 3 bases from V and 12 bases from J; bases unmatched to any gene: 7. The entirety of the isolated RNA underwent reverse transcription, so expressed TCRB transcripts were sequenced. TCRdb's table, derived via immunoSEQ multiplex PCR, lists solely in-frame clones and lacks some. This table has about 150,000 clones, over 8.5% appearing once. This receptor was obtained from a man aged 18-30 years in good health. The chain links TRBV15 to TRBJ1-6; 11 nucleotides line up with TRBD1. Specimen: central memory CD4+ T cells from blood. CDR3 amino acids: CATSSPGTGGKPLHF. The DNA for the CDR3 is TGTGCCACCAGCAGCCCCGGGACAGGGGGAAAACCCCTCCACTTT.